The 26 T cell receptor beta chains below all came from one sample that was sequenced in a study of molecular identifiers for immune sequencing clone quantification. TCRdb reanalysed the PCR reads using MiXCR and keeps one entry per CDR3 protein. The sample lists about 640,000 distinct CDR3 sequences; roughly 21% were seen once. The specimen was naive CD8+ T cells from blood, with Jurkat cell RNA spiked in. Subset: FACS-sorted CD8+CD4-CCR7+CD45RA+ naive T cells. Source of these receptors: a human donor in good health. Some libraries in this study had Jurkat cell RNA spiked in.

The rearrangement joins TRBV4-3 to TRBJ2-7, with 11 bases that match TRBD2. This CDR3 is built from 14 residues. The germline CDR1 and CDR2 sequences are LGHNA and YSLEER. V trimming: 4 bases; J trimming: 6 bases; junction bases outside the gene matches: 5. The CDR3 is CASSRTTSGIEQYF. The CDR3, as DNA: TGCGCCAGCAGCCGTACGACTAGCGGGATCGAGCAGTACTTC.

This clonotype has ten or more counts. The chain recombines TRBV29-1 with TRBJ2-7, with TRBD1 matching over 7 bases. The CDR3 consists of 13 residues. Germline CDR1 is SQVTM and CDR2 is ANQGSEA. V shed 7 bases and J 2 bases; nucleotides not matched to a gene: 8. This chain's CDR3 is CSGGGQGAYEQYF. The CDR3 bases are TGCAGCGGAGGGGGTCAGGGGGCCTACGAGCAGTACTTC.

Turning to this clonotype: A read error may explain this, as a much larger clone is one base away. The CDR3 bases are TGTGCCAGCAGTTACGGGCTTTCCCCCGCCACAGGTACGCAGTATTTT. It codes for CASSYGLSPATGTQYF. The chain employs TRBV6-5 and TRBJ2-3, with D possibly TRBD1 on 5 matching bases. This CDR3 is built from 16 residues. Germline CDR1 is MNHEY and CDR2 is SVGAGI.

This clonotype came up many times. This sequence joins TRBV9 and TRBJ2-7; D gene unclear. Germline values: CDR1 SGDLS, CDR2 YYNGEE. V shed 0 bases and J shed 6 bases, with 7 bases lying between them. The CDR3 consists of 12 residues. The CDR3 loop reads CASSVAGSEQYF. In DNA form, the CDR3 reads TGTGCCAGCAGCGTAGCGGGCAGCGAGCAGTACTTC.

This chain uses TRBV30 with TRBJ2-2, with D tentatively TRBD2 (7 bases). Germline V gives CDR1 GTSNPN, CDR2 SVGIG (reference sequence). There are 13 residues in the CDR3. The ends were cut back, 4 bases at V and 5 bases at J, with 11 bases in the middle. The CDR3 region is CAWNGGLTGELFF. CDR3 coding DNA: TGTGCCTGGAACGGGGGGCTAACCGGGGAGCTGTTTTTT.

This clonotype was counted at least ten times. V is TRBV2 and J is TRBJ2-5; D ambiguous. V lost 1 base, J lost 4 bases, and 7 bases lay in between. The CDR3 spans 13 residues. The germline V gene encodes CDR1 SNHLY and CDR2 FYNNEI. The CDR3 loop is CASSEGPRETQYF. As DNA, the CDR3 is TGTGCCAGCAGTGAAGGGCCGCGAGAGACCCAGTACTTC.

On this clonotype: A much larger clonotype is one base distant, so this may be a read error. The chain has TRBV11-2 and TRBJ2-3; D remains ambiguous. Germline V gene lookup returns CDR1 SGHAT and CDR2 FQNNGV. V gave up 0 bases and J gave up 0 bases, with 10 bases separating them. This CDR3 region has 16 residues. In nucleotides, the CDR3 is TGTGCCAGCAGCTTAGACAGCCAGATCAGCACAGATACGCAGTATTTT. Residues: CASSLDSQISTDTQYF.

This clonotype was observed many times. The chain joins TRBV3-1 to TRBJ1-5; D gene uncertain. The CDR3 sequence is 15 residues long. The V gene's germline CDR1 is LGHDT and CDR2 YNNKEL (reference sequence). V was cut by 0 bases and J by 3 bases, with 9 bases left in between. The CDR3 DNA reads TGTGCCAGCAGCCAAGACGGCGGAAACAATCAGCCCCAGCATTTT. Translation gives CASSQDGGNNQPQHF.

This clonotype has ten or more counts. This sequence joins TRBV6-5 and TRBJ1-5; D call uncertain. V was shortened by 4 bases and J by 3 bases, with 10 bases between the two germline ends. This CDR3 region has 14 residues. Germline lookup yields CDR1 MNHEY and CDR2 SVGAGI. CDR3 nucleotides: TGTGCCAGCAGTTCCTATGGCCCCAATCAGCCCCAGCATTTT. This gives the protein CASSSYGPNQPQHF.

As to this clonotype: A much larger clone lies a single base off, so this may be a read error. The chain combines TRBV15 with TRBJ2-5, with a weak D call TRBD1 (6 bases). Looked up from germline, CDR1 is LNHNV and CDR2 is YYDKDF (reference sequence). The CDR3 extends over 15 amino acids. Trimming shortened V by 5 bases and J by 7 bases, and 20 bases separated the two germline ends. The CDR3, as DNA: TGTGCCACCAGCCATTTAACAGGGTGGGAAGGGACCCAGTACTTC. Amino acids: CATSHLTGWEGTQYF.

Ten or more counts support this clonotype. The chain is built from TRBV5-1 and TRBJ2-7; TRBD2 agrees at 9 bases. V trimming: 1 base; J trimming: 3 bases; junction bases outside the gene matches: 5. Looked up from germline, CDR1 is SGHRS and CDR2 is YFSETQ. The CDR3 contains 15 residues. The CDR3 sequence: CASSLKREDRYEQYF. In nucleotides, the CDR3 is TGCGCCAGCAGCTTGAAGCGGGAGGATCGCTACGAGCAGTACTTC.

This clonotype showed up many times. The chain uses TRBV28 and TRBJ2-1; 10 bases align to TRBD1. This CDR3 contains 15 residues. The ends lost 5 bases at V and 4 bases at J; junction bases unmatched: 5. Per the germline V gene, CDR1 is MDHEN and CDR2 is SYDVKM. The CDR3 sequence: CASSTDRGSYNEQFF. DNA of the CDR3: TGTGCCAGCAGTACGGACAGGGGGTCTTACAATGAGCAGTTCTTC. The full variable domain, rest sourced from reference TRBV28 and TRBJ2-1, is DVKVTQSSRYLVKRTGEKVFLECVQDMDHENMFWYRQDPGLGLRLIYFSYDVKMKEKGDIPEGYSVSREKKERFSLILESASTNQTSMYLCASSTDRGSYNEQFFGPGTRLTVL.

In this sample, this clonotype turned up many times. The J gene is TRBJ2-5, the V gene TRBV7-6, with 9 bases fitting TRBD2. The V segment lost 5 bases and the J segment 6 bases; nucleotides outside the gene matches: 10. CDR3 size: 15 residues. Germline V gives CDR1 SGHVS, CDR2 FNYEAQ. The CDR3 reads CASSPLAGGPQTQYF. CDR3 DNA sequence: TGTGCCAGCAGCCCACTTGCGGGAGGGCCGCAGACCCAGTACTTC.

With respect to this clonotype: The missing conserved phenylalanine or tryptophan at the end of this CDR3 makes a read error likely. The rearrangement joins TRBV12-3 or TRBV12-4 to TRBJ2-7; D uncertain. The CDR3 covers 13 residues. Trimming left V 1 base short and J 3 bases short, with 7 bases between. This CDR3 is CASSLGAGYEQYS. The CDR3 DNA follows: TGTGCCAGCAGTTTAGGGGCAGGCTACGAGCAGTACTCC.

A few counts support this clonotype. The chain employs TRBV20-1 and TRBJ2-7; TRBD1 agrees at 9 bases. V dropped 2 bases and J dropped 6; count of bases not matched to a gene: 8. Germline values: CDR1 DFQATT, CDR2 SNEGSKA (reference sequence). The CDR3 covers 14 residues. CDR3 sequence reads: CSARFGTGWGEQYF. The DNA of the CDR3 is TGCAGTGCTAGATTCGGGACAGGGTGGGGCGAGCAGTACTTC.

A note on this clonotype: A single base separates this from a much larger clone, so it may be a read error. The chain combines TRBV6-1 with TRBJ2-5; D unclear. Germline V gene lookup returns CDR1 MNHNS and CDR2 SASEGT. V lost 3 bases and J lost 2, with 10 bases in between. The CDR3 extends over 14 amino acids. The CDR3: CASSDLTRQETQYF. The CDR3, as DNA: TGTGCCAGCAGTGATCTCACCCGGCAAGAGACCCAGTACTTC.

The chain is built from TRBV12-3 or TRBV12-4 and TRBJ2-5; D not resolved. Trimming took 4 bases from V and 5 from J, leaving 14 bases between them. This CDR3 comprises 14 residues. The CDR3 sequence is CASSSLGRRETQYF. CDR3 bases: TGTGCCAGCAGTTCCTTGGGTCGCCGGGAGACCCAGTACTTC.

The V and J genes are TRBV6-1 and TRBJ1-5; D may be TRBD1 (6 bases). Germline CDR1 and CDR2: MNHNS and SASEGT. The germline V and J ends were trimmed by 10 bases and 0 bases, with 25 bases remaining between them. The CDR3 runs 18 residues. The CDR3 is CATIGRAGALDSNQPQHF. DNA for the CDR3: TGTGCCACCATTGGTCGGGCAGGGGCATTGGATAGCAATCAGCCCCAGCATTTT.

This clonotype was observed a few times. V is TRBV27 and J is TRBJ2-5; D is uncertain. The CDR3 length is 16 residues. Germline loops: CDR1 MNHEY, CDR2 SMNVEV (reference sequence). Trimming removed 7 bases at V and 1 base at J, with 19 bases between. The CDR3 is CASTSDPGQLQETQYF. The CDR3 DNA is TGTGCCAGCACGTCAGACCCTGGGCAGCTCCAAGAGACCCAGTACTTC.

This clonotype was picked up many times. The genes are TRBV10-3 and TRBJ2-7, with D maybe TRBD2 (6 bases). The CDR3 length is 14 residues. Trimming left V 3 bases short and J 2 bases short, with 11 bases between. Germline assignment: CDR1 ENHRY and CDR2 SYGVKD. CDR3 bases: TGTGCCATCAGTGAAGCGATAGCGGCCTACGAGCAGTACTTC. This encodes CAISEAIAAYEQYF.

The sample holds many counts of this clonotype. The V and J genes are TRBV19 and TRBJ1-2; D is uncertain. The germline V and J ends were trimmed by 3 bases and 5 bases, with 10 bases remaining between them. Germline V gene lookup returns CDR1 LNHDA and CDR2 SQIVND (reference sequence). The CDR3 length is 13 residues. The CDR3 region is CASSIKVEYGYTF. In DNA form, the CDR3 reads TGTGCCAGTAGTATCAAGGTCGAGTATGGCTACACCTTC.

This clonotype came up a few times. This chain joins TRBV6-2 or TRBV6-3 and TRBJ1-2, with 8 bases matching TRBD1. The ends lost 7 bases at V and 6 bases at J; junction bases unmatched: 7. Looked up from germline, CDR1 is MNHEY and CDR2 is SVGEGT. This CDR3 has 13 amino acids. The CDR3 here is CASIHPTGDGYTF. DNA of the CDR3: TGTGCCAGCATCCATCCGACAGGGGATGGCTACACCTTC.

The chain has TRBV30 and TRBJ1-1; tentatively, D is TRBD1 (5 bases). V was cut by 1 base and J by 1 base, with 19 bases left in between. Germline lookup yields CDR1 GTSNPN and CDR2 SVGIG (reference sequence). This CDR3 contains 17 residues. The CDR3 nucleotides read TGTGCCTGGAGTGACCCTACCGGGGCAACATGGAACACTGAAGCTTTCTTT. It specifies CAWSDPTGATWNTEAFF. The complete variable domain, with remaining parts taken from reference TRBV30 and TRBJ1-1, reads SQTIHQWPATLVQPVGSPLSLECTVEGTSNPNLYWYRQAAGRGLQLLFYSVGIGQISSEVPQNLSASRPQDRQFILSSKKLLLSDSGFYLCAWSDPTGATWNTEAFFGQGTRLTVV.

This clonotype came up many times. Here the CDR3 reads CASSLEGRESYTEAFF. CDR3 bases: TGTGCCAGCAGCTTAGAGGGCAGGGAATCTTACACTGAAGCTTTCTTT. The chain recombines TRBV13 with TRBJ1-1; D is possibly TRBD1 (5 bases). The CDR3 spans 16 residues. The V gene's germline CDR1 is PRHDT and CDR2 FYEKMQ (reference sequence). V gave up 1 base and J gave up 3 bases, with 15 bases separating them.

The rearrangement uses TRBV7-9 and TRBJ2-7; 8 positions match TRBD1. The CDR3 has 14 residues. Germline lookup yields CDR1 SEHNR and CDR2 FQNEAQ (reference sequence). Trimming cost V 8 bases and J 7 bases; bases outside gene matches: 13. The CDR3 spells CASCKPGQVLEQYF. The DNA for the CDR3 is TGTGCCAGCTGCAAGCCGGGACAGGTTCTTGAGCAGTACTTC.

This clonotype was seen many times. The DNA for the CDR3 is TGTGCCAGCAGCCCTCTAGCGGAGAACACCGGGGAGCTGTTTTTT. This sequence encodes CASSPLAENTGELFF. The V call is TRBV9, the J call TRBJ2-2; the match to TRBD2 covers 7 bases. The CDR3 sequence is 15 residues long. The trim removed 4 bases at V and 1 base at J, leaving 4 bases unmatched. Looked up from germline, CDR1 is SGDLS and CDR2 is YYNGEE.